Listed below are T cell receptor beta chains from one sample, sequenced in a study of OX40 agonist ivuxolimab in advanced cancers. The method was immunoSEQ multiplex PCR; TCRdb's version includes in-frame clones alone and lacks a portion of them. This table has approximately 41,000 clones, about 90% appearing once. Here the sequenced sample was CD4+ or CD8+ T cells sorted from blood, taken in a trial of the OX40 agonist ivuxolimab. These receptors were obtained from an adult with an advanced solid tumor such as melanoma, head and neck, liver or kidney cancer. CDR3s include the opening cysteine and the closing phenylalanine or tryptophan. D genes are given only for firm matches. Only part of the rows carry a size: once, few, many, or a class if the clone is expanded.

clone size	D gene	CDR3 length	J gene	V gene	CDR3 protein	CDR3 DNA
NA	TRBD1	14	TRBJ2-7	TRBV5-6	CASSSGTGGYEQYF	TGTGCCAGCAGCTCTGGGACAGGGGGCTACGAGCAGTACTTC
NA	NA	17	TRBJ1-6	TRBV11-2	CASSTRSGGLYNSPLHF	TGTGCCAGCAGCACCCGTTCCGGGGGGCTTTATAATTCACCCCTCCACTTT
NA	NA	12	TRBJ1-2	TRBV11-2	CASSPPGYGYTF	TGTGCCAGCAGTCCCCCCGGCTATGGCTACACCTTC
NA	NA	15	TRBJ2-4	TRBV21-1	CASSNRTGAKNIQYF	TGTGCCAGCAGCAATAGGACAGGGGCCAAAAACATTCAGTACTTC
NA	NA	16	TRBJ2-7	TRBV5-8	CASSWLTGRVGYEQYF	TGTGCCAGCAGCTGGCTGACAGGGAGGGTAGGCTACGAGCAGTACTTC
NA	NA	12	TRBJ1-5	TRBV21-1	CASSETPQPQHF	TGTGCCAGCAGCGAAACCCCACAGCCCCAGCATTTT
NA	NA	15	TRBJ2-1	TRBV11-3	CASSLGRVHTNEQFF	TGTGCCAGCAGCTTAGGTCGGGTGCATACGAATGAGCAGTTCTTC
NA	NA	14	TRBJ2-2	TRBV19	CASNPGRTTGELFF	TGTGCCAGTAATCCGGGACGGACGACCGGGGAGCTGTTTTTT
NA	NA	19	TRBJ2-3	TRBV5-8	CASSGGGNPLIQYTDTQYF	TGTGCCAGCAGCGGTGGAGGGAATCCCCTTATCCAATACACAGATACGCAGTATTTT
NA	NA	14	TRBJ2-7	TRBV11-1	CASSLNRRAHEQYF	TGTGCCAGCAGCTTAAATCGCAGGGCGCACGAGCAGTACTTC
NA	NA	15	TRBJ1-6	TRBV7-9	CASSLLTVENSPLHF	TGTGCCAGCAGCTTGCTCACAGTCGAAAATTCACCCCTCCACTTT
NA	NA	11	TRBJ1-4	TRBV20-1	CSARSSEKLFF	TGCAGTGCTCGGTCGAGTGAAAAACTGTTTTTT
NA	NA	11	TRBJ2-5	TRBV7-7	CASSSQETQYF	TGTGCTAGCAGCTCCCAAGAGACCCAGTACTTC
NA	NA	14	TRBJ2-5	TRBV7-2	CASSRSASRETQYF	TGTGCCAGCAGCCGTTCTGCTAGCAGAGAGACCCAGTACTTC
few	NA	13	TRBJ1-6	TRBV7-2	CASSLEARSPLHF	TGTGCCAGCAGCTTAGAAGCACGGTCACCCCTCCACTTT